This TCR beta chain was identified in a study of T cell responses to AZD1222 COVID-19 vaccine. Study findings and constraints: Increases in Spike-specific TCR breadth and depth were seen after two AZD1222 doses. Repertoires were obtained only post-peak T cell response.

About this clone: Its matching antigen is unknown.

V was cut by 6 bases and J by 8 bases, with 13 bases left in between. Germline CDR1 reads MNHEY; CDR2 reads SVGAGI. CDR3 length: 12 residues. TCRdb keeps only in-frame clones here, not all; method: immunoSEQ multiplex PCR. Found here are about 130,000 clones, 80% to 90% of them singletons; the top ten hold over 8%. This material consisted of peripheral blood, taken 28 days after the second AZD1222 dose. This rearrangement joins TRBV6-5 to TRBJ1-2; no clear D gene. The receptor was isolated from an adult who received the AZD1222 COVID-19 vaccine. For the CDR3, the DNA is TGTGCCAGCAGAAGAAACTTGAGGGGCTACACCTTC. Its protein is CASRRNLRGYTF.